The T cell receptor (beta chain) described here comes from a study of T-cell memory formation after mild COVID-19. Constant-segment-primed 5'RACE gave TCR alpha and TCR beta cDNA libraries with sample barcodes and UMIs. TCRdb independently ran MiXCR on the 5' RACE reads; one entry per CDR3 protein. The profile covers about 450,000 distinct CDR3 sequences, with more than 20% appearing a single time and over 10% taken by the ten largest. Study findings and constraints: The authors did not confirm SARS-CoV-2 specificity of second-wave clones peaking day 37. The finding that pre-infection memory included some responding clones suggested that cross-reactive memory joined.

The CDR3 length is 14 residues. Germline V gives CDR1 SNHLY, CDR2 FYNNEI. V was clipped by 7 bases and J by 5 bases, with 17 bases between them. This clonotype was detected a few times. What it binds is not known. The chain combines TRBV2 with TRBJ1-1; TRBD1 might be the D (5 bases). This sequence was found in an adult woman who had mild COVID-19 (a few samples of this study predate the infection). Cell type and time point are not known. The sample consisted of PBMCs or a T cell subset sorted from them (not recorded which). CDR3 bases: TGTGCCAGCACCGGGGACCCGGGATCGACTGAAGCTTTCTTT. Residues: CASTGDPGSTEAFF.